Ten or more counts support the clone carrying this T cell receptor beta chain. No antigen is known for it. A single record per CDR3 protein comes from TCRdb applying MiXCR to the RT-PCR reads. The sample holds under 550,000 distinct CDR3 sequences, approximately 6.9% seen once. The CDR3 is 16 amino acids. V shed 6 bases and J 3 bases; nucleotides not matched to a gene: 9. CDR1 is MDHEN and CDR2 is SYDVKM in the germline V gene. This record comes from a study of response to subunit inactivated influenza vaccine. Findings and limits, study-wide: Researchers suggested that each seasonal influenza vaccination recruits few new T cells.

This receptor was taken from a man aged 45-69 years who received an inactivated influenza vaccine. Sequenced material: PBMCs from blood, taken about 23 months after vaccination. The chain couples TRBV28 to TRBJ2-5, with 11 nucleotides matching TRBD2. This CDR3 reads CASRDFSGRAEETQYF. The CDR3 DNA reads TGTGCCAGCAGGGATTTTAGCGGGAGGGCCGAAGAGACCCAGTACTTC.